The TCR beta chain under discussion was sequenced for a study of T-cell memory formation after mild COVID-19 (dated by TCRdb to about 2021). Some background on the complete study: TCR sequence clusters from the two donors were found to be largely donor specific. Longitudinal TCRalpha and TCRbeta repertoire sequencing tracked T-cell clones expanding and contracting after mild COVID-19 in two donors. Two young, previously healthy adult volunteers made up the cohort, one male and one female.

In the case of this clonotype: Its antigen target is currently unknown. Base qualities are not recorded, but no much larger clone differs from it by a single base.

Taken from cysteine to phenylalanine, the CDR3 has 14 residues. Just the 42-base CDR3 DNA is kept, in frame starting at base 1. The V end loses 5 bases and the J end loses 0 bases, and a stretch of 8 bases separates them. Sequencing instrument: Illumina NovaSeq 6000. TCRalpha and TCRbeta cDNA libraries were built by 5'RACE with constant-segment primers, adding sample barcodes and unique molecular identifiers. RNA was extracted from every sample with Trizol reagent. Amplification of the libraries took two PCR steps, and the second step added a second sample barcode plus Illumina TruSeq adapters. Sequencing of libraries was performed on an Illumina NovaSeq with 2 x 150 bp paired-end reads. The study's own analysis went as follows. The reads were demultiplexed and collapsed into UMI-guided consensus sequences using migec v1.2.7. Using mixcr v2.1.11, UMI consensuses were aligned to TRA and TRB V and J templates and then assembled into clonotypes. Clonotypes were classified as expanded or contracted when called significant by both edgeR and NoisET, with noise models trained on biological replicates. For edgeR calls, the cutoffs were a false discovery rate-adjusted p below 0.01 and a log2 fold-change threshold of 1. As an exploratory analysis of dynamics, PCA with hierarchical clustering was applied to max-normalized trajectories of the 1000 most abundant clonotypes. Separately sequenced CD4+ and CD8+ repertoires were used to assign a CD4 or CD8 phenotype to each responding clone. TCRdb handled the public reads itself, with Q25 trimming in fastp and clone calling in MiXCR, and kept productive beta chains. Each entry merges the rows of one CDR3 protein and shows their most common DNA and genes. The V and J calls were not made by the authors but by TCRdb's processing. In this sample the table shows approximately 100,000 distinct CDR3 sequences, about a sixth of which occur a single time. The top ten constitute around 28% of the sample.

Ficoll-Paque density gradient centrifugation was used to isolate PBMCs. The investigation overall reported the following: Clones contracting from day 15 to 85 had balanced CD4/CD8 phenotypes, while a second wave expanding from day 15 to 37 was biased towards CD4+. Contracting CD4+ clones appeared mostly in the CM and EM memory subsets, whereas CD8+ clones were enriched in EMRA. SARS-CoV-2 specificity was not confirmed for the second-wave clones peaking on day 37. The study included only two mild cases, and larger cohorts that include severe cases with pre-infection samples were judged to be necessary. Some responding clones were detected in pre-infection memory, suggesting pre-existing cross-reactive memory T cells joined the SARS-CoV-2 response.

This TCR derives from an adult woman who had mild COVID-19 (a few samples of this study predate the infection). The sample titles of this study are shuffled in the database, so cell type and time point are left out; the donor was told from shared clones. Sequenced sample: PBMCs or a T cell subset sorted from them (not recorded which). The sequence is built from TRBV12-3 or TRBV12-4 and TRBJ2-1; tentative D gene TRBD1, with 5 bases matching. This receptor has the CDR3 CASSLQGSYNEQFF. The DNA sequence is given as TGTGCCAGCAGTCTCCAGGGCTCCTACAATGAGCAGTTCTTC.